This TCR beta chain originates from a study of regulatory T cells in long-lasting Graves disease. This clonotype has a handful of counts. One end of the junction fails to match germline, which may point to a read error. The time point: newly diagnosed GD, antithyroid drugs for less than 3 months. PBMC RNA served as the TCR library source. Graves' disease diagnoses used American Thyroid Association guidelines. Looked up from germline, CDR1 is MNHNS and CDR2 is SASEGT. This CDR3 contains 14 residues. To make TCR beta libraries, researchers used iRepertoire HTBI primers and Arm-PCR of CDR3 regions. TCRdb independently ran MiXCR on the multiplex PCR reads; one entry per CDR3 protein. This table holds over 450,000 distinct CDR3 sequences, around 11% found once. These data were likewise used in another study, on T cells in Graves' hyperthyroidism and ophthalmopathy. This second study says: Disease duration under 2 months; hyperthyroidism patients were aged 18 to 65.

The sample here was peripheral blood mononuclear cells (PBMCs), taken at new diagnosis, from a patient treated with antithyroid drugs. The rearrangement joins TRBV6-1 to TRBJ1-5; TRBD1 matches 7 bases. The clonotype was recovered from a woman in her 30s with Graves disease. The CDR3 DNA sequence: TGTGCCACCAGTCGGGCAGGGGGGATTCAGCCCCAGCATTTT. Translated: CATSRAGGIQPQHF.